A selection of T cell receptor beta chains follows, all from one sample in a study of T cells after yellow fever vaccination. TCRdb processed the 5' RACE reads anew with MiXCR; each CDR3 protein has one entry. Here the sample spans some 400,000 distinct CDR3 sequences, around 20% being singletons. Specimen: PBMCs, collected before the yellow fever booster vaccination. The receptors were gathered from a man aged 18-30 years who received the YFV17D yellow fever vaccine. CDR3s include the opening cysteine and the closing phenylalanine or tryptophan. A D gene is named only where the DNA matches it firmly. Clone size is given for some rows only: seen once, a few or many times, or a class if the clone is expanded.

j_gene | abundance | v_gene | d_gene | CDR3nt | CDR3aa
TRBJ2-7 | few | TRBV20-1 | NA | TGCAGTGCTATAGCGGTCTACGAGCAGTACTTC | CSAIAVYEQYF
TRBJ1-3 | NA | TRBV10-3 | TRBD1 | TGTGCCATCAGGGGTACAGGGGACGGAAACACCATATATTTT | CAIRGTGDGNTIYF
TRBJ2-2 | many | TRBV4-1 | NA | TGCGCCTCACGGGGACTCAACACCGGGGAGCTGTTTTTT | CASRGLNTGELFF
TRBJ2-3 | few | TRBV4-1 | TRBD2 | TGCGCCAGCAGCCGCGGACTAGCGGGGGGTCGTACTAGCACAGATACGCAGTATTTT | CASSRGLAGGRTSTDTQYF
TRBJ1-5 | few | TRBV19 | NA | TGTGCCAGTAGTATCCGGCTAGATCAGCCCCAGCATTTT | CASSIRLDQPQHF
TRBJ1-4 | NA | TRBV5-1 | TRBD1 | TGCGCCAGCAGCTTACAGGGGTCAAATGAAAAACTGTTTTTT | CASSLQGSNEKLFF
TRBJ1-1 | NA | TRBV6-5 | NA | TGTGCCAGCAGTTACTCCCAAGCAAGCACTGAAGCTTTCTTT | CASSYSQASTEAFF
TRBJ2-3 | NA | TRBV12-3/TRBV12-4 | NA | TGTGCCAGCAGTTCAAGGCCCCCGGGGGCTAGCGGCAACACAGATACGCAGTATTTT | CASSSRPPGASGNTDTQYF
TRBJ2-5 | NA | TRBV18 | NA | TGTGCCAGCTCACCGTGGGCCTCCCCCGAAGGGACCCAGTACTTC | CASSPWASPEGTQYF
TRBJ2-3 | few | TRBV4-2 | NA | TGCGCCAGCAGCCAAGAATACGTAGCGGCTAGCACAGATACGCAGTATTTT | CASSQEYVAASTDTQYF
TRBJ1-3 | few | TRBV7-9 | NA | TGTGCCAGCAGCTTCGAGGTCGGAAACACCATATATTTT | CASSFEVGNTIYF
TRBJ2-3 | NA | TRBV7-9 | TRBD2 | TGTGCCAGCAGCGCTGGACTAGCACCAGATACGCAGTATTTT | CASSAGLAPDTQYF
TRBJ1-2 | few | TRBV4-3 | NA | TGCGCCAGCAGCCTAGGCAGGGCATCCCGCTACACCTTC | CASSLGRASRYTF
TRBJ2-2 | NA | TRBV5-5 | NA | TGTGCCAGCAGCTTGGATCCGGGGGGCAACACCGGGGAGCTGTTTTTT | CASSLDPGGNTGELFF
TRBJ1-2 | NA | TRBV10-3 | NA | TGTGCCATCAGTGAGTCGCAGGTCCAGGGGTTACGTGGCTACACCTTC | CAISESQVQGLRGYTF
TRBJ1-1 | few | TRBV20-1 | TRBD1 | TGCAGTGCTCCCGGGACAGGGGACACTGAAGCTTTCTTT | CSAPGTGDTEAFF
TRBJ2-5 | NA | TRBV20-1 | NA | TGCAGTGCTACCCCGGAGGCAGAGACCCAGTACTTC | CSATPEAETQYF
TRBJ1-1 | NA | TRBV6-5 | TRBD1 | TGTGCCAGCAGTCAGGACAGGGAGAGGGCGGCTTTCTTT | CASSQDRERAAFF
TRBJ2-1 | few | TRBV7-9 | NA | TGTGCCAGCAACCTCAGGAGCTCCTACAATGAGCAGTTCTTC | CASNLRSSYNEQFF
TRBJ2-7 | NA | TRBV5-6 | TRBD1 | TGTGCCAGCACGAAGGACAGGGGTTCCTACGAGCAGTACTTC | CASTKDRGSYEQYF
TRBJ2-1 | NA | TRBV15 | NA | TGTGCCACCAGCAGAGATCTTCTGGTGGCACAAAGGGTCTTC | CATSRDLLVAQRVF
TRBJ1-6 | NA | TRBV27 | NA | TGTGCCAGCAGACCCGCAACGGCGAACAGGGTTAATTCACCCCTCCACTTT | CASRPATANRVNSPLHF
TRBJ2-3 | once | TRBV3-1 | NA | TGTGCCAGCAGCCAAGGAGGGGTCTACACAGATACGCAGTATTTT | CASSQGGVYTDTQYF
TRBJ2-5 | NA | TRBV4-2 | TRBD2 | TGTGCCAGCAGCCAAGATCCGGGGGGGGGCCAAAGAGAGACCCAGTACTTC | CASSQDPGGGQRETQYF